The 29 T cell receptor beta chains below all came from one sample that was sequenced in a study of a mutant IDH1 vaccine in newly diagnosed glioma. Time point reported: week 11, during vaccination. Every vaccination contained 300 ug of the mutant IDH1 20-mer peptide and was paired with topical imiquimod. The antigens of these receptors remain unknown. Sequenced by immunoSEQ multiplex PCR; TCRdb stores in-frame clones only, minus some. This table holds around 53,000 clones, more than 85% found once. This specimen consisted of PBMCs, obtained from a glioma patient whose treatment included an IDH1 peptide vaccine. The receptors were gathered from a man aged 50 to 59 with glioma.

This clone was seen only once. V is TRBV19 and J is TRBJ2-3; 9 bases line up with TRBD1. The germline V gene has CDR1 LNHDA and CDR2 SQIVND (reference sequence). The CDR3 has 15 amino acids. The J segment lost 1 base and the V segment lost 1 base, leaving 0 bases of the junction unmatched. The DNA of the CDR3 is TGTGCCAGTAGTATAGGGACAGGGGGCACAGATACGCAGTATTTT. It translates to CASSIGTGGTDTQYF.

The CDR3 loop is CASSPTSGGAGGETQYF. DNA of the CDR3: TGTGCCAGCAGCCCTACTAGCGGGGGGGCAGGGGGAGAGACCCAGTACTTC. V usage is TRBV9 and J usage is TRBJ2-5; 13 nucleotides match TRBD2. Per the germline V gene, CDR1 is SGDLS and CDR2 is YYNGEE. The length of the CDR3 is 17 residues. Trimming removed 4 bases from V and 4 bases from J; junction bases left unmatched: 10.

CDR3: CARRFISTQYF. The CDR3 coding sequence is TGTGCCAGGAGGTTTATATCAACCCAGTACTTC. The gene calls are TRBV6-1 and TRBJ2-5, with D unresolved. The CDR3 sequence is 11 residues long. With 9 bases removed from V and 8 bases from J, the gap between germline ends came to 13 bases. The V gene's germline CDR1 is MNHNS and CDR2 SASEGT.

The chain combines TRBV5-1 with TRBJ2-5; tentatively, D is TRBD2 (5 bases). This CDR3 is built from 18 residues. V lost 4 bases, J lost 0 bases, and 22 bases lay in between. Germline V CDR1 and CDR2: SGHRS, YFSETQ. In DNA, the CDR3 is TGCGCCAGCAGCCCAGGACGTTTGCGCGGACTGTACCAAGAGACCCAGTACTTC. Residues: CASSPGRLRGLYQETQYF.

This clone was seen just once. The chain employs TRBV6-5 and TRBJ2-3; 9 bases fit TRBD1. CDR1 is MNHEY, CDR2 SVGAGI, per germline. The CDR3 is 16 residues long. The junction had 7 bases not matched to a gene; V was cut back by 2 bases and J by 4 bases. This CDR3 is CASSYTGTGSADTQYF. CDR3 DNA: TGTGCCAGCAGTTACACCGGGACAGGGAGTGCAGATACGCAGTATTTT.

This rearrangement joins TRBV2 to TRBJ2-2; 9 bases fit TRBD2. The germline gives CDR1 SNHLY, CDR2 FYNNEI. This CDR3 is 15 amino acids long. Germline trimming cut 8 bases from V and 6 bases from J; bases unmatched to any gene: 10. The CDR3: CASGREGGIAGELFF. DNA for the CDR3: TGTGCCAGCGGGCGGGAGGGCGGGATAGCCGGGGAGCTGTTTTTT.

For the CDR3, the DNA is TGTGCCAGCAGTCCTGACAGGGTCCTCTATGGCTACACCTTC. Amino acid sequence: CASSPDRVLYGYTF. The rearrangement joins TRBV28 to TRBJ1-2; 7 positions agree with TRBD1. Germline V gene sequence: CDR1 MDHEN, CDR2 SYDVKM. Unmatched junction bases numbered 7, after V lost 5 bases and J lost 4 bases. There are 14 residues in the CDR3.

This chain joins TRBV30 and TRBJ1-4, with no clear D. The V gene lost 3 bases and the J gene lost 5 bases, with 10 bases spanning the gap. Germline V gene sequence: CDR1 GTSNPN, CDR2 SVGIG (reference sequence). CDR3 length: 13 residues. CDR3 DNA sequence: TGTGCCTGGAGCCGGGTGTACAATGAAAAACTGTTTTTT. Translating it yields CAWSRVYNEKLFF.

The V gene is TRBV7-2, the J gene TRBJ2-1; the D gene is possibly TRBD2 (6 bases). With 5 bases removed from V and 9 bases from J, the gap between germline ends came to 17 bases. Germline V gives CDR1 SGHTA, CDR2 FQGNSA. The CDR3 sequence is 14 residues long. The CDR3: CASSRLPPGSEQFF. The CDR3 region has the DNA TGTGCCAGCAGCCGTCTTCCCCCCGGGAGTGAGCAGTTCTTC.

The V gene is TRBV2, the J gene TRBJ2-7; tentatively, D is TRBD1 (6 bases). Germline V lookup: CDR1 SNHLY, CDR2 FYNNEI. The CDR3 contains 15 residues. Trimming shortened V by 7 bases and J by 6 bases, and 22 bases separated the two germline ends. The CDR3 region is CASTERIQGKGEQYF. In nucleotides, the CDR3 is TGTGCCAGCACCGAACGAATTCAGGGGAAAGGCGAGCAGTACTTC.

This clone occurred a few times. The chain is built from TRBV29-1 and TRBJ1-1, with D uncertain. This CDR3 is built from 11 residues. V was clipped by 7 bases and J by 1 base, with 7 bases between them. Per germline, CDR1 SQVTM and CDR2 ANQGSEA. The CDR3, as DNA: TGCAGCGAAGGACGGAACACTGAAGCTTTCTTT. Protein product: CSEGRNTEAFF.

The chain uses TRBV10-3 and TRBJ1-5; 8 nucleotides match TRBD1. This CDR3 spans 15 amino acids. V lost 2 bases, J lost 7 bases, and 7 bases stayed unmatched. The germline CDR1 and CDR2 sequences are ENHRY and SYGVKD. This chain's CDR3 is CAISEADRVGQPQHF. The CDR3 bases are TGTGCCATCAGTGAGGCGGACAGGGTAGGGCAGCCCCAGCATTTT.

This chain joins TRBV11-1 and TRBJ2-7; TRBD2 is a possible D gene (6 bases). Deletions cut 6 bases from V and 0 bases from J, with 21 bases between. Per germline, CDR1 SGHAT and CDR2 FQDESV (reference sequence). The CDR3 consists of 17 residues. CDR3 loop: CASSQVGRGPSSYEQYF. Here the CDR3 DNA reads TGTGCCAGCAGTCAGGTCGGGCGGGGCCCAAGCTCCTACGAGCAGTACTTC. Full variable domain (missing parts from reference TRBV11-1 and TRBJ2-7): EAEVAQSPRYKITEKSQAVAFWCDPISGHATLYWYRQILGQGPELLVQFQDESVVDDSQLPKDRFSAERLKGVDSTLKIQPAELGDSAMYLCASSQVGRGPSSYEQYFGPGTRLTVT.

Comments on this clone: One end of the junction is discordant with germline, which a read error may explain. This rearrangement joins TRBV7-7 to TRBJ2-1; 15 bases agree with TRBD2. Germline V CDR1 and CDR2: SSHAT, FNYEAQ (reference sequence). The CDR3 contains 16 residues. The CDR3 DNA is TGTGCTAGCAGCCGGACTAGCGGGGGGGCCTACAATGAGCAGTTCTTC. Translation gives CASSRTSGGAYNEQFF. Complete variable domain (other parts from reference TRBV7-7 and TRBJ2-1): GAGVSQSPRYKVTKRGQDVTLRCDPISSHATLYWYQQALGQGPEFLTYFNYEAQPDKSGLPSDRFSAERPEGSISTLTIQRTEQRDSAMYRCASSRTSGGAYNEQFFGPGTRLTVL.

V and J are TRBV10-3 and TRBJ2-7, with 16 positions matching TRBD2. The CDR3 is 18 residues long. CDR1 ENHRY and CDR2 SYGVKD come from the germline V gene. V lost 5 bases and J lost 1; bases outside the gene matches: 8. In DNA form, the CDR3 reads TGTGCCATCAGTCCGGCCGGGACTAGCGGGAGGGTGTCCTACGAGCAGTACTTC. This codes for CAISPAGTSGRVSYEQYF.

As concerns this clone: Sequence at one end of the junction differs from germline and may be a read error. This chain connects TRBV9 to TRBJ1-2, with TRBD1 as a possible D gene (5 bases). Germline V gene lookup returns CDR1 SGDLS and CDR2 YYNGEE. The CDR3 spans 11 residues. As DNA, the CDR3 is TGTGCCAGCAGCTCGCCGGGGCAGCCTATCTTC. Encoded protein: CASSSPGQPIF.

This clone has just one count. V gene TRBV2 combines with J gene TRBJ1-1; TRBD1 might be the D (5 bases). V was shortened by 3 bases and J by 1 base, with 12 bases between the two germline ends. This CDR3 has 15 amino acids. Germline CDR1 SNHLY, CDR2 FYNNEI. The CDR3, as DNA: TGTGCCAGCAGTGACCTGGCGGGGGGGAACACTGAAGCTTTCTTT. The encoded protein is CASSDLAGGNTEAFF.

V and J are TRBV15 and TRBJ1-4; no clear D. The CDR3 contains 14 residues. Per germline, CDR1 LNHNV and CDR2 YYDKDF (reference sequence). Trimming took off 8 bases at V and 0 bases at J, with 10 bases between the two ends. The CDR3 DNA reads TGTGCCACCTCCTTCGGGGCAACTAATGAAAAACTGTTTTTT. Residues: CATSFGATNEKLFF.

The chain recombines TRBV7-9 with TRBJ1-2, with TRBD1 as a possible D gene (6 bases). Per germline, CDR1 SEHNR and CDR2 FQNEAQ (reference sequence). The V end was cut by 5 bases, the J end by 4 bases, with 11 bases between. This CDR3 has 13 residues. CDR3: CASSLGHGYGYTF. Here the CDR3 DNA reads TGTGCCAGCAGCCTGGGACATGGCTATGGCTACACCTTC.

V and J are TRBV25-1 and TRBJ2-1; 11 positions agree with TRBD2. The CDR3 runs 16 residues. Trimming took 2 bases from V and 10 from J; bases not matched to a gene: 10. Germline assignment: CDR1 MGHDK and CDR2 SYGVNS. In nucleotides, the CDR3 is TGTGCCAGCAGTGAAGGAATAGCGGGAGGGACAGACGAGCAGTTCTTC. Its protein product is CASSEGIAGGTDEQFF. Full variable domain (missing parts from reference TRBV25-1 and TRBJ2-1): EADIYQTPRYLVIGTGKKITLECSQTMGHDKMYWYQQDPGMELHLIHYSYGVNSTEKGDLSSESTVSRIRTEHFPLTLESARPSHTSQYLCASSEGIAGGTDEQFFGPGTRLTVL.

The V gene is TRBV4-1, the J gene TRBJ2-1; the D is unclear. This CDR3 is built from 13 residues. Germline V gene sequence: CDR1 MGHRA, CDR2 YSYEKL. Trimming removed 1 base at V and 6 bases at J, with 7 bases between. This CDR3 reads CASSQGPANEQFF. The CDR3, as DNA: TGCGCCAGCAGCCAAGGGCCCGCCAATGAGCAGTTCTTC.

The chain employs TRBV4-2 and TRBJ1-6; 11 bases map to TRBD1. Trimming took 0 bases from V and 8 from J; bases not matched to a gene: 3. The CDR3 sequence is 16 residues long. CDR1 LGHNA and CDR2 YNFKEQ come from the germline V gene. The CDR3 DNA reads as TGTGCCAGCAGCCAAGAAGGACAGGGGGCCCATTCACCCCTCCACTTT. It yields the protein CASSQEGQGAHSPLHF.

The rearrangement joins TRBV11-3 to TRBJ2-7; 11 bases fit TRBD2. Germline lookup yields CDR1 SGHNT and CDR2 YENEEA. CDR3 length: 16 residues. V lost 5 bases, J lost 2 bases, and 8 bases stayed unmatched. This CDR3 is CASSPPGTSGAYEQYF. In DNA form, the CDR3 reads TGTGCCAGCAGCCCTCCCGGGACTAGCGGAGCCTACGAGCAGTACTTC.

The rearrangement joins TRBV4-1 to TRBJ2-1; TRBD1 matches 11 bases. This CDR3 is built from 20 residues. The trim removed 1 base at V and 0 bases at J, leaving 11 bases unmatched. Germline CDR1 and CDR2: MGHRA and YSYEKL. For the CDR3, the DNA is TGCGCCAGCAGCCAAGGAGGACAGGGGGCATTTCCCGACTCCTACAATGAGCAGTTCTTC. As protein: CASSQGGQGAFPDSYNEQFF.

The gene calls are TRBV19 and TRBJ1-3, with no clear D. Germline V CDR1 and CDR2: LNHDA, SQIVND (reference sequence). The CDR3 has 18 residues. The V end lost 5 bases, the J end lost 0 bases, and 20 bases lay between the germline ends. CDR3 residues: CASSDRTSTLGSGNTIYF. The CDR3, as DNA: TGTGCCAGTAGTGACCGTACCTCGACTCTGGGCTCTGGAAACACCATATATTTT.

This chain uses TRBV7-2 with TRBJ2-3, with 11 bases lining up with TRBD2. From germline, CDR1 is SGHTA and CDR2 FQGNSA. V dropped 4 bases and J dropped 5; count of bases not matched to a gene: 2. The CDR3 length is 14 residues. This chain's CDR3 is CASSSGLAGDTQYF. DNA for the CDR3: TGTGCCAGCAGCTCCGGACTAGCGGGAGATACGCAGTATTTT.

The J gene is TRBJ2-1, the V gene TRBV19; 7 bases match TRBD2. The CDR3 has 16 amino acids. V shed 6 bases and J 1 base; nucleotides not matched to a gene: 9. Germline V gene sequence: CDR1 LNHDA, CDR2 SQIVND (reference sequence). CDR3 region: CASRDPYSGSYNEQFF. The CDR3 nucleotides are TGTGCCAGTAGGGACCCCTATAGCGGGTCCTACAATGAGCAGTTCTTC.

V is TRBV5-1 and J is TRBJ1-2, with D perhaps TRBD1 (5 bases). The CDR3 totals 14 residues. Germline CDR1 SGHRS, CDR2 YFSETQ. Trimming removed 4 bases at V and 1 base at J, with 11 bases between. As DNA, the CDR3 is TGCGCCAGCAGCGCGGGACTCCTTAACTATGGCTACACCTTC. It yields the protein CASSAGLLNYGYTF.

This clone is a singleton in its sample. The chain recombines TRBV10-1 with TRBJ2-7; 11 bases map to TRBD1. V was clipped by 8 bases and J by 4 bases; unmatched bases: 10. This CDR3 comprises 15 residues. Germline V CDR1 and CDR2: WNHNN, SYGVQD (reference sequence). This CDR3 reads CASSSTGTGGYEQYF. The CDR3 DNA sequence: TGCGCCAGCTCATCAACCGGGACAGGGGGATACGAGCAGTACTTC.